This T cell receptor beta chain originates from a study of vaccination and CD4 T cells after COVID-19. Study background: Cells were stimulated with overlapping spike peptide pools from SARS-CoV-2, HCoV-NL63, HCoV-OC43 and HCoV-229E. Study results and caveats: A relatively small number of convalescent patients were studied, and no early post-infection timepoints were included.

To note about this clonotype: What it binds is not known.

V shed 1 base, J shed 4 bases, and the junction held 4 bases outside the gene matches. Per germline, CDR1 SGHRS and CDR2 YFSETQ. CDR3 size: 15 residues. Stated treatment: approximately 10-day PBMC culture with coronavirus spike peptide pools or control peptides (ViraFEST assay). ViraFEST relied on peptide pools to expand antigen-specific T cells; the TCRs were sequenced afterward. With the Oncomine TCR Beta short-read assay, DNA from cultured CD4+ T cells was sequenced. TCRdb itself ran the PCR reads through MiXCR, one entry per CDR3 protein. The sample lists about 19,000 distinct CDR3 sequences, approximately 40% seen once, with less than 15% in the top ten.

The TCR comes from a human donor with COVID-19. The chain carries TRBV5-1 and TRBJ2-3, with 9 bases identical to TRBD2. The sequenced sample was cultured CD4+ T cells from blood. CDR3 DNA: TGCGCCAGCAGCTTGAGGGGACTAGCTGCAGATACGCAGTATTTT. Its protein product is CASSLRGLAADTQYF.